This record looks at one T cell receptor beta chain sequence and its context. The CDR3 runs 17 residues. Germline trimming cut 6 bases from V and 0 bases from J; bases unmatched to any gene: 8. From germline, CDR1 is SNHLY and CDR2 FYNNEI. The sample comes from a study of blood T cell repertoires in COVID-19. Study context: Sources were T cells, B-cell-depleted T cells, or PBMCs; the material itself was cDNA or gDNA.

Data came from immunoSEQ multiplex PCR; TCRdb stores just in-frame clones and leaves some out. The sample includes tens of thousands of clones, about four fifths of them seen just once. The chain has TRBV2 and TRBJ1-6, with TRBD1 matching 7 bases. The source material was peripheral blood. The source is a man aged 50 to 60 with COVID-19, enrolled during active disease. The CDR3 protein is CASRSRDRRSYNSPLHF. In nucleotides, the CDR3 is TGTGCCAGCAGATCCCGGGACAGACGCTCCTATAATTCACCCCTCCACTTT.